Here is one TCR beta chain with its context. Antigen specificity is unknown. The entry originates in a study of long-term antiretroviral therapy in people with HIV. Study outcomes and limitations: ART was followed by higher diversity that remained below transplant donor controls. HIV repertoires spanned narrower CDR3 length ranges than controls. Clones that expanded before ART (that is, prior to treatment) dominated the repertoire at all time points.

The V gene's germline CDR1 is LNHNV and CDR2 YYDKDF (reference sequence). The CDR3 is 17 amino acids. Trimming left V 1 base short and J 8 bases short, with 20 bases between. The assay used was immunoSEQ (version v3.0), run at survey level. Libraries were prepared by immunoSEQ multiplex PCR; TCRdb keeps only in-frame clonotypes and omits some of them. The repertoire consists of 7,500 to 9,000 clones, with roughly 78% occurring once and the leading ten covering over 20%. Sequencing used unsorted PBMCs, obtained 0.6 years before starting antiretroviral therapy. The receptor was isolated from a man between 40 and 49 years old with HIV. V gene TRBV15 combines with J gene TRBJ1-4, with a possible D match to TRBD1 (6 bases). The DNA of the CDR3 is TGTGCCACCAGCAGAGGGGGCACAACAGGGAGTGGCGAAAAACTGTTTTTT. It encodes CATSRGGTTGSGEKLFF.